This is a list of T cell receptor beta chains from one sample in a study of T cells in Graves' hyperthyroidism and ophthalmopathy. TCRdb redid the calling of the multiplex PCR reads with MiXCR, one entry per CDR3 protein. This repertoire shows hundreds of thousands of distinct CDR3 sequences, about 16% found once; its top ten account for around 4%. The specimen sequenced was blood. These receptors all stem from a woman between 25 and 40 years old with Graves' hyperthyroidism. Both conserved end residues are part of each CDR3. The order of the fields is J gene, V gene, D gene, clone size, CDR3 protein. A D gene is named only where the DNA matches it firmly. Part of the rows lack a size; the others show once, few, many or a class for expanded clones.

TRBJ2-1 | TRBV6-2/TRBV6-3 | TRBD2 | many | CASSYSASGRSLNYNEQFF
TRBJ2-3 | TRBV6-1 | NA | few | CASSEWTGTSTDTQYF
TRBJ1-5 | TRBV6-2/TRBV6-3 | NA | NA | CANRDGSNQPQHF
TRBJ2-1 | TRBV6-1 | TRBD1 | many | CASRFSGTGYNEQFF
TRBJ1-1 | TRBV5-1 | NA | few | CASSLEGGANTEAFF
TRBJ2-7 | TRBV28 | NA | many | CASTTSGFSYEQYF
TRBJ2-5 | TRBV7-2 | TRBD2 | many | CASSLLAETQYF
TRBJ1-1 | TRBV6-1 | TRBD1 | many | CASSLDRGAEAFF
TRBJ1-2 | TRBV2 | NA | many | CASSEVGGRNGYTF
TRBJ2-7 | TRBV11-2 | NA | many | CASSLETGNSYEQYF
TRBJ2-2 | TRBV20-1 | NA | few | CSAPHFGADTGELFF
TRBJ1-2 | TRBV7-2 | NA | few | CASAPFYFGYTF
TRBJ2-3 | TRBV6-2/TRBV6-3 | NA | many | CASSSTSDTQYF
TRBJ2-1 | TRBV12-3/TRBV12-4 | NA | few | CASSLDAVEQFF
TRBJ2-3 | TRBV20-1 | NA | many | CSDRTGYTDTQYF
TRBJ2-3 | TRBV11-3 | TRBD2 | few | CASSLPGLATSTDTQYF
TRBJ2-1 | TRBV28 | TRBD2 | many | CAERGLAGPEQFF
TRBJ2-1 | TRBV11-2 | TRBD2 | many | CASSPAGTSGRNEQFF
TRBJ2-7 | TRBV10-3 | NA | NA | CAISPGRDRGAYEQYF
TRBJ2-1 | TRBV7-9 | TRBD2 | few | CASSPSGLAVYNEQFF
TRBJ2-1 | TRBV7-9 | NA | few | CASSLELAPDEQFF
TRBJ1-2 | TRBV25-1 | TRBD1 | NA | CATHQGAGGYTF
TRBJ1-2 | TRBV12-3/TRBV12-4 | NA | many | CASSMGRFSYGYTF
TRBJ2-1 | TRBV7-2 | NA | many | CASSPERFTYNEQFF
TRBJ2-1 | TRBV11-2 | NA | many | CASKSLKYNEQFF